The TCR beta chain described here comes from a study of shared clonotypes between healthy human individuals. This CDR3 region has 17 residues. Trimming took 4 bases from V and 0 from J, leaving 15 bases between them. Germline CDR1 is KGHSH and CDR2 is LQKENI. Assay: immunoSEQ multiplex PCR; the TCRdb copy retains only in-frame clones and omits some. The sample lists fewer than 550,000 clones, nearly 80% occurring once. Comment on this clone: What it binds is not known.

Study donors comprised healthy, HIV-negative adults devoid of recent acute infection or vaccination. Whole-study results and caveats: There were few donors, and this limited the genetic and exposure-history diversity represented.

Sequencing was done on a sample of PBMCs. The clonotype comes from a woman aged 35 to 49 in good health. Some clones in this sample may be carry-over from other donors' samples. The chain combines TRBV18 with TRBJ1-4, with D possibly TRBD1 on 6 matching bases. The DNA of the CDR3 is TGTGCCAGCTCACGGGACACCTTAGTTGCAACTAATGAAAAACTGTTTTTT. Amino acid sequence: CASSRDTLVATNEKLFF.